This passage covers 17 T cell receptor beta chains from one sample sequenced in a study of T cells in Graves' hyperthyroidism and ophthalmopathy. RNA transcripts yielded amplified TCR beta CDR3 regions. With the HTBI primer set, the TCR CDR3 went through a first round of RT-PCR. TCRdb re-derived calls from the multiplex PCR reads in MiXCR, one entry per CDR3 protein. Of fewer than 750,000 distinct CDR3 sequences listed, around 15% are singletons. Sequenced sample: blood. Receptor source: a woman in her 50s with Graves' ophthalmopathy.

In its sample, this clonotype was seen many times. This chain connects TRBV3-1 to TRBJ1-5; 9 positions agree with TRBD1. Trimming at V came to 5 bases and at J to 9 bases, leaving 11 bases not matched to a gene. CDR1 and CDR2 from the germline V gene are LGHDT and YNNKEL (reference sequence). The CDR3 loop spans 15 amino acids. The DNA of the CDR3 is TGTGCCAGCAGCACAGGACAGGGGCGTGGGGCGCCCCAGCATTTT. It translates to CASSTGQGRGAPQHF.

Many counts were recorded for this clonotype. The rearrangement joins TRBV28 to TRBJ2-2; the D gene is possibly TRBD2 (5 bases). Trimming cost V 2 bases and J 10 bases, with 17 bases left between them. CDR3 size: 15 residues. CDR1 and CDR2 from the germline V gene are MDHEN and SYDVKM. CDR3 in DNA: TGTGCCAGCAGTTTAGCCCCTCCGGGAACAACGGAGCTGTTTTTT. Its translation: CASSLAPPGTTELFF.

In its sample, this clonotype was seen many times. This chain links TRBV7-2 with TRBJ2-1; TRBD2 matches at 12 bases. The CDR3 is 19 amino acids. CDR1 is SGHTA, CDR2 FQGNSA, per germline. Trimming at V came to 5 bases and at J to 0 bases, leaving 11 bases not matched to a gene. In DNA form, the CDR3 reads TGTGCCAGCAGCCGAGGACTAGCGGGGATAAGGAGCTCCTACAATGAGCAGTTCTTC. It codes for CASSRGLAGIRSSYNEQFF.

The chain has TRBV9 and TRBJ2-5; 7 nucleotides match TRBD2. The germline V gene encodes CDR1 SGDLS and CDR2 YYNGEE. V trimming: 0 bases; J trimming: 0 bases; junction bases outside the gene matches: 2. The CDR3 has 15 residues. CDR3 DNA sequence: TGTGCCAGCAGCGTAGGGGGGGGAGACCAAGAGACCCAGTACTTC. Protein product: CASSVGGGDQETQYF.

This clonotype was recorded many times. The chain recombines TRBV12-3 or TRBV12-4 with TRBJ2-1, with D possibly TRBD1 on 6 matching bases. This CDR3 spans 15 amino acids. V was cut by 3 bases and J by 1 base, with 10 bases left in between. The CDR3 spells CASSLSRGSYNEQFF. The CDR3 bases are TGTGCCAGCAGTTTGAGCAGGGGATCCTACAATGAGCAGTTCTTC.

This clonotype was found many times. The V gene is TRBV30, the J gene TRBJ1-1; D is perhaps TRBD1 (5 bases). CDR3 length: 11 amino acids. CDR1 GTSNPN and CDR2 SVGIG come from the germline V gene (reference sequence). V was pared by 0 bases and J by 9 bases, with 8 bases between. The chain's CDR3 is CAWSVEGKAFF. Here the CDR3 DNA reads TGTGCCTGGAGTGTCGAGGGGAAAGCTTTCTTT.

This clonotype was picked up a small number of times. The V gene is TRBV19, the J gene TRBJ2-2; D is uncertain. Germline V gene data show CDR1 as LNHDA and CDR2 as SQIVND (reference sequence). Trimming took 8 bases from V and 4 from J, leaving 11 bases between them. CDR3 length equals 13 residues. The CDR3 sequence is CASYGRATGELFF. The CDR3 nucleotides read TGTGCCAGTTACGGACGAGCCACCGGGGAGCTGTTTTTT.

The chain couples TRBV12-3 or TRBV12-4 to TRBJ2-3, with TRBD1 matching over 12 bases. J lost 8 bases, V lost 0 bases, and 9 bases had no gene match. This CDR3 region has 17 residues. The CDR3: CASSLAFLGTGGRTQYF. CDR3 nucleotide sequence: TGTGCCAGCAGTTTAGCGTTTCTCGGGACAGGGGGCCGTACGCAGTATTTT.

About this clonotype: A much larger clone is a single base away; this may be a read error. The conserved final phenylalanine or tryptophan is absent from the CDR3, which likely points to a read error. V and J are TRBV14 and TRBJ2-1; D unresolved. V was trimmed by 1 base and J by 1 base, leaving 5 bases between them. This CDR3 has 14 amino acids. The germline gives CDR1 SGHDN, CDR2 FVKESK. CDR3 nucleotide sequence: TGTGCCAGCAGCCAAGGGGGTTCCTACAATGAGCAGTTCTCC. This gives the protein CASSQGGSYNEQFS.

Ten or more counts support this clonotype. V gene TRBV7-9 combines with J gene TRBJ2-7; TRBD2 aligns across 13 bases. CDR3 length: 13 residues. Germline CDR1 is SEHNR and CDR2 is FQNEAQ (reference sequence). The V segment lost 9 bases and the J segment 6 bases; nucleotides outside the gene matches: 5. CDR3 protein: CASCGLAGVEQYF. The CDR3 DNA follows: TGTGCCAGTTGTGGACTAGCGGGAGTCGAGCAGTACTTC. The full variable domain, completed using reference TRBV7-9 and TRBJ2-7, is DTGVSQNPRHKITKRGQNVTFRCDPISEHNRLYWYRQTLGQGPEFLTYFQNEAQLEKSRLLSDRFSAERPKGSFSTLEIQRTEQGDSAMYLCASCGLAGVEQYFGPGTRLTVT.

This clonotype has only a few counts. J is TRBJ2-7 and V is TRBV9, with no clear D. With 0 bases removed from V and 6 bases from J, the gap between germline ends came to 10 bases. This CDR3 has 13 residues. Per germline, CDR1 SGDLS and CDR2 YYNGEE. The CDR3, as DNA: TGTGCCAGCAGCGTAGGGGTCGTATCCGAGCAGTACTTC. This codes for CASSVGVVSEQYF. Full variable domain (rest looked up from reference TRBV9 and TRBJ2-7): DSGVTQTPKHLITATGQRVTLRCSPRSGDLSVYWYQQSLDQGLQFLIQYYNGEERAKGNILERFSAQQFPDLHSELNLSSLELGDSALYFCASSVGVVSEQYFGPGTRLTVT.

This clonotype was recorded a few times. This chain uses TRBV19 with TRBJ1-5; TRBD1 is a possible D gene (6 bases). Germline V lookup: CDR1 LNHDA, CDR2 SQIVND (reference sequence). V was clipped by 6 bases and J by 4 bases, with 25 bases between them. This CDR3 comprises 18 residues. The CDR3: CASSSRDQGRGRNQPQHF. CDR3 nucleotides: TGTGCCAGTAGCAGCCGGGACCAGGGAAGGGGGAGAAATCAGCCCCAGCATTTT.

This clonotype was seen at least ten times. The chain has TRBV27 and TRBJ2-7; TRBD2 is a possible D gene (5 bases). The CDR3 runs 14 residues. Trimming cost V 6 bases and J 1 base, with 13 bases left between them. In germline, CDR1 is MNHEY, CDR2 SMNVEV (reference sequence). DNA for the CDR3: TGTGCCAGCAGCTTAAGCAGCGGATCCTACGAGCAGTACTTC. Amino acid sequence: CASSLSSGSYEQYF.

In its sample, this clonotype was seen a few times. The genes are TRBV19 and TRBJ2-5; TRBD2 matches at 13 bases. V trimming: 7 bases; J trimming: 1 base; junction bases outside the gene matches: 12. This CDR3 is built from 18 residues. The germline V gene has CDR1 LNHDA and CDR2 SQIVND (reference sequence). The CDR3 loop is CASNEGLAGSLSQETQYF. CDR3 DNA sequence: TGTGCCAGTAATGAGGGACTAGCGGGATCACTTTCCCAAGAGACCCAGTACTTC. The full variable domain, with the rest looked up from reference TRBV19 and TRBJ2-5, is DGGITQSPKYLFRKEGQNVTLSCEQNLNHDAMYWYRQDPGQGLRLIYYSQIVNDFQKGDIAEGYSVSREKKESFPLTVTSAQKNPTAFYLCASNEGLAGSLSQETQYFGPGTRLLVL.

The chain is built from TRBV5-1 and TRBJ2-1, with 10 bases aligning to TRBD1. Losses at the gene ends were 4 bases for V and 6 bases for J; bases not matched to a gene: 13. The germline V gene has CDR1 SGHRS and CDR2 YFSETQ. The CDR3 length is 17 residues. CDR3: CASSRVRDRGPGNEQFF. The DNA of the CDR3 is TGCGCCAGCAGCAGAGTCCGGGACAGGGGTCCCGGCAATGAGCAGTTCTTC.

This clonotype was observed at least ten times. The rearrangement joins TRBV20-1 to TRBJ2-3; 8 bases are a match to TRBD2. Losses at the gene ends were 3 bases for V and 6 bases for J; bases not matched to a gene: 8. The germline V gene encodes CDR1 DFQATT and CDR2 SNEGSKA (reference sequence). The CDR3 is made up of 14 amino acids. The CDR3 sequence: CSARSGSLADTQYF. The DNA of the CDR3 is TGCAGTGCTAGGAGCGGGAGCCTTGCGGATACGCAGTATTTT.

V usage is TRBV27 and J usage is TRBJ2-7; D possibly uses TRBD1 or TRBD2 (5 bases each). The CDR3 is made up of 15 amino acids. Trimming cost V 5 bases and J 3 bases, with 17 bases left between them. CDR1 and CDR2 (germline): MNHEY, SMNVEV (reference sequence). The CDR3 is CASSTSRDGSYEQYF. As DNA, the CDR3 is TGTGCCAGCAGTACCTCACGGGACGGAAGCTACGAGCAGTACTTC.